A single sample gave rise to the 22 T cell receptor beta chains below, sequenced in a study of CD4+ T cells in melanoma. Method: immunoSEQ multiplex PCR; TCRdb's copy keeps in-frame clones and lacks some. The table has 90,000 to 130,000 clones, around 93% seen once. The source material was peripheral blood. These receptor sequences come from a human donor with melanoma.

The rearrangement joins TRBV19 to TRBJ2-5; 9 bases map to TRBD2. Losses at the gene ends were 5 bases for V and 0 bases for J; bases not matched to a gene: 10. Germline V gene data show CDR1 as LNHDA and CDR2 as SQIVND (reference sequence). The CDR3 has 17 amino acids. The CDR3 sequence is CASSSIAGAGYQETQYF. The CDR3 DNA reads TGTGCCAGTAGTTCCATAGCGGGAGCTGGGTACCAAGAGACCCAGTACTTC. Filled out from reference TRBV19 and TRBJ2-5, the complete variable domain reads DGGITQSPKYLFRKEGQNVTLSCEQNLNHDAMYWYRQDPGQGLRLIYYSQIVNDFQKGDIAEGYSVSREKKESFPLTVTSAQKNPTAFYLCASSSIAGAGYQETQYFGPGTRLLVL.

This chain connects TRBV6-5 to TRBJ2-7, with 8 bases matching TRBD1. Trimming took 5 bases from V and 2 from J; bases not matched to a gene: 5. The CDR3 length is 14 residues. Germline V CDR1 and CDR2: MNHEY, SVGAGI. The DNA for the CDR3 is TGTGCCAGCAGTCCGGACAGGGCGACCTACGAGCAGTACTTC. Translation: CASSPDRATYEQYF.

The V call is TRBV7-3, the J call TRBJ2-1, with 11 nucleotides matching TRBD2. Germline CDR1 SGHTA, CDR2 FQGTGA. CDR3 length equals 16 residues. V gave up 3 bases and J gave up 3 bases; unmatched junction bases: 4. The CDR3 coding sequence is TGTGCCAGCAGCTTGACTAGCGGGACCCTCTACAATGAGCAGTTCTTC. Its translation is CASSLTSGTLYNEQFF. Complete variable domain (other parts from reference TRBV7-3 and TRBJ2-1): GAGVSQTPSNKVTEKGKYVELRCDPISGHTALYWYRQSLGQGPEFLIYFQGTGAADDSGLPNDRFFAVRPEGSVSTLKIQRTERGDSAVYLCASSLTSGTLYNEQFFGPGTRLTVL.

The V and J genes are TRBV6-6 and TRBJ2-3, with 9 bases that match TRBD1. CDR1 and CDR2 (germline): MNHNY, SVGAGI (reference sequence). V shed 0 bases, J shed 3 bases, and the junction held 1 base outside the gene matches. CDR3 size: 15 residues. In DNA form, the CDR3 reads TGTGCCAGCAGTTACTCCGGGACAGGGACAGATACGCAGTATTTT. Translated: CASSYSGTGTDTQYF.

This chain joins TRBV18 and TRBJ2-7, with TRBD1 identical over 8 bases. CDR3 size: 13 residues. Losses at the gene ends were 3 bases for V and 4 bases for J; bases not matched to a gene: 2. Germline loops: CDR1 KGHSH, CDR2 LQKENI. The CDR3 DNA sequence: TGTGCCAGCTCACCGGGGACAGGTTACGAGCAGTACTTC. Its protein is CASSPGTGYEQYF.

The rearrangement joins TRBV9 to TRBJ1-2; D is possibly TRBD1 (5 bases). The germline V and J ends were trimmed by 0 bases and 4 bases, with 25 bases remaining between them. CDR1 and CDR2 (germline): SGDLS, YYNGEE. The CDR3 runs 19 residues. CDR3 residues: CASSVGSGPTVGGRYGYTF. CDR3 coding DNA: TGTGCCAGCAGCGTAGGTTCGGGGCCGACAGTGGGGGGTCGCTATGGCTACACCTTC.

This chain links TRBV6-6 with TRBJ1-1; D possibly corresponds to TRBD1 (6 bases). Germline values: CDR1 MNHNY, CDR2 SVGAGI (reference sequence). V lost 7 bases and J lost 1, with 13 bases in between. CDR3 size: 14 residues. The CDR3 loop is CASTNRVKNTEAFF. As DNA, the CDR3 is TGTGCCAGCACCAACAGGGTTAAGAACACTGAAGCTTTCTTT.

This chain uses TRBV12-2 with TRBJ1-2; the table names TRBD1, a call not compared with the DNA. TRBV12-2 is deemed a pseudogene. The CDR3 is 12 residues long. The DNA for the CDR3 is TGTGCAAGTCGCTCCAGGGGGATTGGCTACACCTTC. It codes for CASRSRGIGYTF.

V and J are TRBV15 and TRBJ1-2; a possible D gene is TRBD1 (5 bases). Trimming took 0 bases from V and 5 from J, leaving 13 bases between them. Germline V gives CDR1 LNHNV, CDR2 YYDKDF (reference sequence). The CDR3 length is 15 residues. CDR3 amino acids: CATSRDEGTLYGYTF. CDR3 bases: TGTGCCACCAGCAGAGACGAAGGGACCCTGTATGGCTACACCTTC.

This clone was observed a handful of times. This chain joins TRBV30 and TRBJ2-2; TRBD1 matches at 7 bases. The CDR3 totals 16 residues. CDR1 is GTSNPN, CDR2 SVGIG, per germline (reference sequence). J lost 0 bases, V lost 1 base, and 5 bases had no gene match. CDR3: CAWSETGTANTGELFF. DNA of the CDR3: TGTGCCTGGAGTGAAACCGGGACAGCGAACACCGGGGAGCTGTTTTTT.

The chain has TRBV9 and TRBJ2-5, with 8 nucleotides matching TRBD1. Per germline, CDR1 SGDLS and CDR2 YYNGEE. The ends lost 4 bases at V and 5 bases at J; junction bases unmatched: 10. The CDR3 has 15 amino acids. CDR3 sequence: CASSTWTGTRETQYF. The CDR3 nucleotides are TGTGCCAGCAGCACGTGGACAGGGACGAGGGAGACCCAGTACTTC.

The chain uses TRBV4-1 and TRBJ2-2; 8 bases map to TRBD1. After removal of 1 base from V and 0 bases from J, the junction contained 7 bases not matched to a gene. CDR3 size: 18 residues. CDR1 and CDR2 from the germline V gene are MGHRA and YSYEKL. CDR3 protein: CASSQGQGMGANTGELFF. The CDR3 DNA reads TGCGCCAGCAGCCAAGGACAGGGGATGGGCGCGAACACCGGGGAGCTGTTTTTT.

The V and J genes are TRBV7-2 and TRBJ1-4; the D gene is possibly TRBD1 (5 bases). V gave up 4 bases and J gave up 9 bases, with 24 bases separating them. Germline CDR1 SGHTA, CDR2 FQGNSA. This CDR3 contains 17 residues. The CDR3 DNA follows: TGTGCCAGCAGCTCGCCCGGCTATGGGGCAAGTCGGAAAAAACTGTTTTTT. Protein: CASSSPGYGASRKKLFF. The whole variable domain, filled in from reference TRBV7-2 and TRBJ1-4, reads GAGVSQSPSNKVTEKGKDVELRCDPISGHTALYWYRQSLGQGLEFLIYFQGNSAPDKSGLPSDRFSAERTGGSVSTLTIQRTQQEDSAVYLCASSSPGYGASRKKLFFGSGTQLSVL.

This chain's CDR3 is CATQEAGLPYEQYF. DNA for the CDR3: TGTGCCACCCAAGAGGCCGGGCTCCCCTACGAGCAGTACTTC. The chain has TRBV6-6 and TRBJ2-7; D call uncertain. Trimming removed 10 bases from V and 2 bases from J, with 18 bases in between. The germline CDR1 and CDR2 sequences are MNHNY and SVGAGI (reference sequence). The length of the CDR3 is 14 residues.

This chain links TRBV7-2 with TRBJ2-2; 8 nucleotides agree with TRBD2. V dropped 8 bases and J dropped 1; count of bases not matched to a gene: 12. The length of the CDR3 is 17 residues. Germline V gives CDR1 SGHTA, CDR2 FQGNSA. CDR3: CASVQLAGVGNTGELFF. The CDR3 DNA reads TGTGCCAGCGTGCAGCTAGCGGGCGTGGGGAACACCGGGGAGCTGTTTTTT.

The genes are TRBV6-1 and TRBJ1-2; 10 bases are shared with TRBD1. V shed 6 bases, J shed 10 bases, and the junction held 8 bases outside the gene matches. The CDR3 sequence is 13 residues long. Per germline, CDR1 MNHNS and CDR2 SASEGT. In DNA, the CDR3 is TGTGCCAGCAGGAGCACAGGGACAGGGGACTACACCTTC. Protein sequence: CASRSTGTGDYTF.

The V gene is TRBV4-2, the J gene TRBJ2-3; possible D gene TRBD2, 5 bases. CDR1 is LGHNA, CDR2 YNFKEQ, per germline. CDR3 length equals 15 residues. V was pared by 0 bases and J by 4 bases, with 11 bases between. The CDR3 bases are TGTGCCAGCAGCCAAGAGGAGGATGGGTCAGATACGCAGTATTTT. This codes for CASSQEEDGSDTQYF.

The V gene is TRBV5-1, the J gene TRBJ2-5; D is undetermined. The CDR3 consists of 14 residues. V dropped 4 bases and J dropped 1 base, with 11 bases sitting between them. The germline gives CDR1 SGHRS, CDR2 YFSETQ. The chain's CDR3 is CASSVFGSQETQYF. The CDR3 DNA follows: TGCGCCAGCAGCGTCTTCGGGTCCCAAGAGACCCAGTACTTC.

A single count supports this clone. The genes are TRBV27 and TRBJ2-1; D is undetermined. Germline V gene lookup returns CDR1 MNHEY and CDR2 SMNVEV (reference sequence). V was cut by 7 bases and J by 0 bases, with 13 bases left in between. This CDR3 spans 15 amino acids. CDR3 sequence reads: CASIDILSSYNEQFF. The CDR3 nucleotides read TGTGCCAGCATCGATATCCTGAGCTCCTACAATGAGCAGTTCTTC.

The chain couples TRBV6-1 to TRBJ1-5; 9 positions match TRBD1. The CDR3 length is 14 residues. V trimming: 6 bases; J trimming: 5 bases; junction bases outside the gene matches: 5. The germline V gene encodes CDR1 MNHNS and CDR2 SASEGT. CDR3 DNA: TGTGCCAGCAGCACTAGGACAGGGGATCAGCCCCAGCATTTT. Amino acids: CASSTRTGDQPQHF.

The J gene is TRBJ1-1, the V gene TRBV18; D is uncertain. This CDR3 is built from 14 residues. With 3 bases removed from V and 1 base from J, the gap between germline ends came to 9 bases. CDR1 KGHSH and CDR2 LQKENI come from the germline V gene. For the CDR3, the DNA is TGTGCCAGCTCACCTCTGGGAGAGAACACTGAAGCTTTCTTT. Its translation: CASSPLGENTEAFF.

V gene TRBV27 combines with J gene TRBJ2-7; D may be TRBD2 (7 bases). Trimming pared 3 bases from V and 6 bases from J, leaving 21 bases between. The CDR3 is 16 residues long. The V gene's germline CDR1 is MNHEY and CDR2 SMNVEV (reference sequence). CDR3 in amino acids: CASSFRFGGRVGEQYF. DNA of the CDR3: TGTGCCAGCAGTTTTCGCTTCGGGGGGCGAGTCGGCGAGCAGTACTTC.